These 10 T cell receptor beta chains were all obtained from the same sample, sequenced in a study of blood T cell repertoires in COVID-19. Assay used: immunoSEQ multiplex PCR; TCRdb lists only in-frame clones, some missing. The sample includes approximately 98,000 clones, approximately 81% of them seen just once. Sequenced: peripheral blood. The receptors come from a man between 60 and 75 years old with acute or convalescent COVID-19.

This chain connects TRBV5-1 to TRBJ1-4, with TRBD1 matching over 9 bases. The trim removed 4 bases at V and 4 bases at J, leaving 8 bases unmatched. The CDR3 contains 16 residues. The germline V gene has CDR1 SGHRS and CDR2 YFSETQ. The CDR3 loop reads CASSQIGQGYNEKLFF. The CDR3 coding sequence is TGCGCCAGCAGCCAGATCGGACAGGGGTATAATGAAAAACTGTTTTTT.

This chain joins TRBV12-5 and TRBJ2-3, with 14 bases fitting TRBD2. Looked up from germline, CDR1 is LGHNT and CDR2 is FRNRAP. The ends lost 5 bases at V and 6 bases at J; junction bases unmatched: 7. There are 16 residues in the CDR3. The CDR3 is CASGTGTSGSLDTQYF. The CDR3 nucleotides are TGTGCTAGTGGTACCGGGACTAGCGGGAGTTTGGATACGCAGTATTTT.

The J gene is TRBJ1-1, the V gene TRBV27, with D unclear. Germline V gene data show CDR1 as MNHEY and CDR2 as SMNVEV (reference sequence). The CDR3 has 14 amino acids. The ends were cut back, 3 bases at V and 2 bases at J, with 10 bases in the middle. CDR3 sequence (DNA): TGTGCCAGCAGTTTTAATTTGGGCAACACTGAAGCTTTCTTT. Its protein product is CASSFNLGNTEAFF.

The chain is built from TRBV12-5 and TRBJ2-6; D is unresolved. CDR3 length: 18 residues. V lost 0 bases and J lost 0, with 12 bases in between. Germline V gene lookup returns CDR1 LGHNT and CDR2 FRNRAP. The CDR3: CASGLVLAPLSGANVLTF. The CDR3 DNA follows: TGTGCTAGTGGTTTGGTACTCGCTCCGCTCTCTGGGGCCAACGTCCTGACTTTC.

This clone was seen just once. This chain connects TRBV30 to TRBJ1-5; 7 bases align to TRBD1. CDR1 GTSNPN and CDR2 SVGIG come from the germline V gene (reference sequence). The CDR3 covers 14 residues. J was trimmed by 6 bases and V by 6 bases; bases with no gene match: 11. CDR3 residues: CACGTHRGGQPQHF. For the CDR3, the DNA is TGTGCCTGCGGAACCCACAGGGGTGGTCAGCCCCAGCATTTT.

This clone was observed a handful of times. The junction departs from the called germline gene at one end, perhaps through a read error. This rearrangement joins TRBV7-7 to TRBJ2-7, with a weak D call TRBD1 (6 bases). This CDR3 is built from 13 residues. Germline loops: CDR1 SSHAT, CDR2 FNYEAQ (reference sequence). The CDR3, as DNA: TGTGCTAGCAGCTTAGAACAGGGCTACGAGCAGTACTTC. This encodes CASSLEQGYEQYF.

This clone was recorded many times. The rearrangement uses TRBV12-3 or TRBV12-4 and TRBJ1-2; 9 bases are a match to TRBD1. After removal of 5 bases from V and 8 bases from J, the junction contained 6 bases not matched to a gene. The CDR3 has 13 amino acids. The CDR3 DNA sequence: TGTGCCAGCAGTCCGGACAGGGGAGGGGGCTACACCTTC. It specifies CASSPDRGGGYTF.

V gene TRBV29-1 combines with J gene TRBJ2-3; no reliable D call. V lost 0 bases to trimming and J lost 2 bases, with 6 bases between them. The length of the CDR3 is 13 residues. Germline CDR1 and CDR2: SQVTM and ANQGSEA. The chain's CDR3 is CSVEDILTDTQYF. CDR3 bases: TGCAGCGTTGAAGATATACTCACAGATACGCAGTATTTT.

This clone was counted between two and nine times. The chain recombines TRBV19 with TRBJ1-4; D gene ambiguous. The germline V gene has CDR1 LNHDA and CDR2 SQIVND (reference sequence). The CDR3 extends over 14 amino acids. V lost 5 bases, J lost 1 base, and 8 bases lay in between. For the CDR3, the DNA is TGTGCCAGTAGTTCTGCAGAAACTAATGAAAAACTGTTTTTT. This codes for CASSSAETNEKLFF.

The chain recombines TRBV2 with TRBJ1-5, with a possible D match to TRBD1 (5 bases). The CDR3 totals 15 residues. Deletions cut 6 bases from V and 4 bases from J, with 16 bases between. CDR1 and CDR2 from the germline V gene are SNHLY and FYNNEI. The CDR3 is CASSRTSDRNQPQHF. In DNA form, the CDR3 reads TGTGCCAGCAGCCGTACCAGCGACAGAAATCAGCCCCAGCATTTT.